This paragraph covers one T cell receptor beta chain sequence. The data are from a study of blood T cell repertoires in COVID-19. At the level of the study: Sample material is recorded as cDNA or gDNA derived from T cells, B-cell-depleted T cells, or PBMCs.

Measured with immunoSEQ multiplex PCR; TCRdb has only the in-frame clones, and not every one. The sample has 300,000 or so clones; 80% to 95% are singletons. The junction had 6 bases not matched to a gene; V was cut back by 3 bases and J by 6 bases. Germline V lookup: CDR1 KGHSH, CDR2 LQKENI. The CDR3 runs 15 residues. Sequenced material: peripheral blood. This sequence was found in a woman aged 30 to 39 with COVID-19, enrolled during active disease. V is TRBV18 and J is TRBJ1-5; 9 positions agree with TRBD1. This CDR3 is CASSPTQGAGQPQHF. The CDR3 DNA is TGTGCCAGCTCACCTACACAGGGGGCTGGTCAGCCCCAGCATTTT.